Sequencing of this T cell receptor (beta chain) was carried out in a study of vaccination effects on CD4 cells after COVID-19. General study results and limits: Late after vaccination, infection- and vaccine-induced clones showed marked clonal contraction.

Sequencing was performed with immunoSEQ multiplex PCR; in TCRdb, only in-frame clones are kept and a portion is missing. The sample records under 40,000 clones, 72% being singletons. ViraFEST assay sequencing came after antigen-specific CD4+ T cells were expanded with viral peptide pools. Following an approximately 9-day culture, CD4+ T cells were purified. All study participants received two doses of BNT162b2 or mRNA-1273 vaccine. Neither prior SARS-CoV-2 infection nor positive nucleocapsid antibodies were present in the vaccine recipients. Wells containing 1.5 million to 2.5 million PBMC each were cultured with around 9.1 IU/ml IL-2 and 8 to 10 ug/ml peptides. This CDR3 is built from 16 residues. Trimming removed 1 base from V and 0 bases from J, with 10 bases in between. Germline V lookup: CDR1 MNHNS, CDR2 SASEGT. As concerns this clone: Its specificity is not known.

The chain couples TRBV6-1 to TRBJ1-5, with a tentative D call TRBD1 (6 bases). Sequencing was performed on CD4+ T cells from PBMCs cultured with HCoV-229E spike peptides, taken after COVID-19 vaccination. This TCR came from a human donor who received a COVID-19 vaccine. The CDR3 nucleotides read TGTGCCAGCAGTGAAGTGGACAGCTATAGCAATCAGCCCCAGCATTTT. Translation: CASSEVDSYSNQPQHF.